This record looks at one T cell receptor beta chain sequence and its context. Its antigen is not known. The data were taken from a study of cytomegalovirus exposure and HLA in healthy donors. Germline V gene sequence: CDR1 SEHNR, CDR2 FQNEAQ (reference sequence). Trimming left V 5 bases short and J 2 bases short, with 9 bases between. The CDR3 has 13 residues. Each of the donors was a healthy bone marrow donor. Study-level results: The productive fraction for most TCR beta V segments was about 87% or about 30% in an earlier analysis. One variant, a missense change in DCLRE1C, was linked in a later analysis to TCR beta V- and J-gene trimming. Cytomegalovirus status was reportedly diagnosed by the classifier with high specificity and sensitivity.

Primers: 60 Vbeta forward and 13 Jbeta reverse. Clones were sequenced by immunoSEQ multiplex PCR, and TCRdb holds only the in-frame ones, with some missing. The table has 110,000 to 150,000 clones, roughly three quarters seen once. The clonotype comes from a woman in her 50s in good health and CMV-seronegative. What was sequenced was PBMCs. This chain joins TRBV7-9 and TRBJ2-5; tentatively, D is TRBD2 (6 bases). In DNA form, the CDR3 reads TGTGCCAGCAGCCATGGAGGGCAAGAGACCCAGTACTTC. It is translated as CASSHGGQETQYF.